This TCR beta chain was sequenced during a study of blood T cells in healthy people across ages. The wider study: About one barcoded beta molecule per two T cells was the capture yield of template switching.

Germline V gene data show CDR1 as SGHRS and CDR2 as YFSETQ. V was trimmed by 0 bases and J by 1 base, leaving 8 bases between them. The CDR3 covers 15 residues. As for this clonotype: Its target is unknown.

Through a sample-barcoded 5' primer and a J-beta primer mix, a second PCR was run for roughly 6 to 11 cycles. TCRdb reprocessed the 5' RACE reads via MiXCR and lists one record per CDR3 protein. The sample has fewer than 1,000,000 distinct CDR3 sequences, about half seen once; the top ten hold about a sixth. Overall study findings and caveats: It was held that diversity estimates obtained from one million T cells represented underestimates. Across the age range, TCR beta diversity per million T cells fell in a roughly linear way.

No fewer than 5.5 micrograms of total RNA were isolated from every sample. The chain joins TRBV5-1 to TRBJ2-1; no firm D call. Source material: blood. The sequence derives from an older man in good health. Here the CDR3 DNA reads TGCGCCAGCAGCTTGGCAGCTGAATCCTACAATGAGCAGTTCTTC. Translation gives CASSLAAESYNEQFF.